Here is one TCR beta chain with its context. This CDR3 region has 15 residues. V shed 4 bases, J shed 0 bases, and the junction held 4 bases outside the gene matches. Germline assignment: CDR1 SGHVS and CDR2 FQNEAQ. This sample was included in a study of cytomegalovirus exposure and HLA in healthy donors. With 60 Vbeta and 13 Jbeta primers, the PCR was carried out. The data were produced by immunoSEQ multiplex PCR, yet TCRdb's version contains in-frame clones alone and is incomplete. Of about 140,000 clones detected, 79% appear once; the ten largest clones hold about 3.4%. This clonotype was obtained from a female donor in good health and CMV-seronegative. Sequenced: PBMCs. The chain couples TRBV7-8 to TRBJ2-3; TRBD1 aligns across 7 bases. DNA of the CDR3: TGTGCCAGCAGCTCACAGGGACAGAGCACAGATACGCAGTATTTT. Translating gives CASSSQGQSTDTQYF. The variable domain in full, completed from reference TRBV7-8 and TRBJ2-3, reads GAGVSQSPRYKVAKRGQDVALRCDPISGHVSLFWYQQALGQGPEFLTYFQNEAQLDKSGLPSDRFFAERPEGSVSTLKIQRTQQEDSAVYLCASSSQGQSTDTQYFGPGTRLTVL.